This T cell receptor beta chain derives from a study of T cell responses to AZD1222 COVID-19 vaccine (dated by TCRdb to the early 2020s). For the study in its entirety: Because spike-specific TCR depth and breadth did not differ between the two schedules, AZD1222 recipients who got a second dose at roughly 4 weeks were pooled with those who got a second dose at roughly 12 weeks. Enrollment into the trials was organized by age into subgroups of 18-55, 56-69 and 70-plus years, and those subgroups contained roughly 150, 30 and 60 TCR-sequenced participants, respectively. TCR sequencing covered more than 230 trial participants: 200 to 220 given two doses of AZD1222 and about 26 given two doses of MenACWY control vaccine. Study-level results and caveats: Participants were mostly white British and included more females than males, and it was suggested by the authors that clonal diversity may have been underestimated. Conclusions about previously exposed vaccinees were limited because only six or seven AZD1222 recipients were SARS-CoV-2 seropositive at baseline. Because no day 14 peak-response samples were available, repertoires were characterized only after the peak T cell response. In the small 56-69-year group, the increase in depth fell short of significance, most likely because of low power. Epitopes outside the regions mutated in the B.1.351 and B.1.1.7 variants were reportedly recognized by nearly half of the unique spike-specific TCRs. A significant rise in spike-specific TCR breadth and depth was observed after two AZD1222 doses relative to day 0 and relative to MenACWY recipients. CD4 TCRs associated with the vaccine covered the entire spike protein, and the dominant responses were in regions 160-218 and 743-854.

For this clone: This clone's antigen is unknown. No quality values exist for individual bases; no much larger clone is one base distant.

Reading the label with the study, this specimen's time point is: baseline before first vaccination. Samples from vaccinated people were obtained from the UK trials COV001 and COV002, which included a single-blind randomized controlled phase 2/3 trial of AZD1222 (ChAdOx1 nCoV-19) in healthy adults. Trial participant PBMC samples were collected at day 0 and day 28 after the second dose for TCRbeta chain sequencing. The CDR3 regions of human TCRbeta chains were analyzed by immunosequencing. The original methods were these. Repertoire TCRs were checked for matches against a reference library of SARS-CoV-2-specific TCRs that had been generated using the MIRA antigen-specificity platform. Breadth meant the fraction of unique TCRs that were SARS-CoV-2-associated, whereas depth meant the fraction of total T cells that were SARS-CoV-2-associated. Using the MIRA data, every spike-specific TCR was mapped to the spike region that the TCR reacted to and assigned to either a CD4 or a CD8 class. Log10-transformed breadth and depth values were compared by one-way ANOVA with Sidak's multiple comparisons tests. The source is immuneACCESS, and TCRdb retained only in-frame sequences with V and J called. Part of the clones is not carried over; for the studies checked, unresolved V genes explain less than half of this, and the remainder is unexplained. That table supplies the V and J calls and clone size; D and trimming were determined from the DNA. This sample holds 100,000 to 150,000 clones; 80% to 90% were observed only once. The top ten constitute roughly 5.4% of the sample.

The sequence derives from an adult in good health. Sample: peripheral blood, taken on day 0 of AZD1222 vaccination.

DNA sequence: TGTGCCAGCGCCGCGAACACTGAAGCTTTCTTT. This encodes CASAANTEAFF. The chain is assembled from TRBV6-5 and TRBJ1-1, with an unclear D gene assignment. V loses 8 bases, J loses 1 base, and the germline ends lie 5 bases apart. The CDR3 contains 11 residues, cysteine and phenylalanine counted. Here the CDR3 DNA is all that survives: 33 bases in frame from base 1. CDR1 and CDR2 (MNHEY, SVGAGI) derive from the germline V gene.